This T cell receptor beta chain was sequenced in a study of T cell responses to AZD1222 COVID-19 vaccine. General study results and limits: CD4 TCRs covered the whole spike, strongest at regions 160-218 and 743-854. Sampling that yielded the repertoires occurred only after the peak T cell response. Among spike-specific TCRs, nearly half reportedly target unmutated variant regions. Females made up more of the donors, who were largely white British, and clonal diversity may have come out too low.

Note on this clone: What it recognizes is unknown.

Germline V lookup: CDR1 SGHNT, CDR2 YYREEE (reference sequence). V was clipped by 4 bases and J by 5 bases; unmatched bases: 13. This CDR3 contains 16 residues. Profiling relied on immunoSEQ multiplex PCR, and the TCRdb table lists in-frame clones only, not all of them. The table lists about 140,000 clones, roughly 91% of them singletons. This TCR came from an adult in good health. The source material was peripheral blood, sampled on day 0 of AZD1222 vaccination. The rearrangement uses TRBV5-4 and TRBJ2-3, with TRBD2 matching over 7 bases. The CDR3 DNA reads TGTGCCAGCAGCCCCTTGGGCGGCGGGGAGGGAGATACGCAGTATTTT. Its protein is CASSPLGGGEGDTQYF.